One and the same sample provided the 14 T cell receptor beta chains below, sequenced in a study of blood T cell repertoires in COVID-19. Data came from immunoSEQ multiplex PCR; TCRdb stores just in-frame clones and leaves some out. Among tens of thousands of clones listed, just over 85% were seen once. Sequencing input: peripheral blood. These receptors were collected from a woman between 65 and 79 years old with acute or convalescent COVID-19.

This chain joins TRBV20-1 and TRBJ2-5; TRBD2 aligns across 12 bases. The CDR3 contains 14 residues. V shed 3 bases and J 5 bases; nucleotides not matched to a gene: 4. Germline V gene sequence: CDR1 DFQATT, CDR2 SNEGSKA (reference sequence). The CDR3 is CSASRLAGGETQYF. CDR3 DNA: TGCAGTGCTAGTAGGCTAGCGGGAGGGGAGACCCAGTACTTC.

As concerns this clone: The junction shows a germline mismatch at one end, possibly a read error. The gene calls are TRBV3-1 (or the pseudogene TRBV3-2) and TRBJ2-5, with 7 nucleotides matching TRBD1. The CDR3 spans 15 residues. Germline V gene data show CDR1 as LGHDT and CDR2 as YNNKEL (reference sequence). The CDR3 bases are TGTGCCAGCCGCCATTATGCCAGGGGGCAAGAGACCCAGTACTTC. Its translation is CASRHYARGQETQYF.

The V gene is TRBV5-8, the J gene TRBJ1-5; no clear D. In germline, CDR1 is SGHTS, CDR2 YDEGEE. The CDR3 runs to 15 residues. V was cut by 2 bases and J by 5 bases, with 14 bases left in between. The CDR3 nucleotides are TGTGCCAGCAGCTTTTCTGGGGAGAAATATCAGCCCCAGCATTTT. This gives the protein CASSFSGEKYQPQHF.

This clone was found many times. This chain uses TRBV5-6 with TRBJ2-3; D uncertain. V was clipped by 2 bases and J by 6 bases, with 19 bases between them. Germline assignment: CDR1 SGHDT and CDR2 YYEEEE. This CDR3 has 16 residues. CDR3 bases: TGTGCCAGCAGCTTTTCTCGCTCCCCGGAGTCCGATACGCAGTATTTT. It is translated as CASSFSRSPESDTQYF.

This clone was detected once. V gene TRBV30 combines with J gene TRBJ2-2; a possible D gene is TRBD1 (5 bases). This CDR3 has 14 residues. Germline values: CDR1 GTSNPN, CDR2 SVGIG (reference sequence). V was trimmed by 1 base and J by 3 bases, leaving 9 bases between them. This CDR3 reads CAWSDFRDTGELFF. The CDR3 coding sequence is TGTGCCTGGAGTGATTTCAGGGACACCGGGGAGCTGTTTTTT.

J is TRBJ2-7 and V is TRBV24-1, with a possible D match to TRBD1 (6 bases). The V and J ends lost 5 bases and 0 bases respectively, with 7 bases between them. This CDR3 contains 13 residues. Germline CDR1 KGHDR, CDR2 SFDVKD. CDR3 protein: CATSGTASYEQYF. Here the CDR3 DNA reads TGTGCCACCAGTGGGACAGCCTCCTACGAGCAGTACTTC.

This clone is deemed medium-sized. This rearrangement joins TRBV28 to TRBJ1-1, with 9 nucleotides matching TRBD1. Trimming at V came to 7 bases and at J to 8 bases, leaving 11 bases not matched to a gene. Germline V gene lookup returns CDR1 MDHEN and CDR2 SYDVKM. The CDR3 covers 14 residues. CDR3 bases: TGTGCCAGCAATATTTTACAGGGGGCATCCGAAGCTTTCTTT. The encoded protein is CASNILQGASEAFF.

The chain is built from TRBV9 and TRBJ2-5, with no clear D. There are 13 residues in the CDR3. Trimming left V 3 bases short and J 2 bases short, with 8 bases between. Germline V gives CDR1 SGDLS, CDR2 YYNGEE. The CDR3 bases are TGTGCCAGCAGCGGACTTGCACAAGAGACCCAGTACTTC. This gives the protein CASSGLAQETQYF.

The chain uses TRBV5-1 and TRBJ2-5; a weak D match, TRBD2 (6 bases). CDR3 length: 13 residues. Trimming took off 4 bases at V and 4 bases at J, with 11 bases between the two ends. Germline values: CDR1 SGHRS, CDR2 YFSETQ. CDR3 residues: CASSQGEAETQYF. CDR3 sequence (DNA): TGCGCCAGCAGCCAAGGGGAGGCAGAGACCCAGTACTTC.

This clone appeared a single time. The gene calls are TRBV6-6 and TRBJ1-2; possibly TRBD1 for D (5 bases). Germline V gene data show CDR1 as MNHNY and CDR2 as SVGAGI (reference sequence). CDR3 size: 11 residues. For the CDR3, the DNA is TGTGGGACACAAACTAACTATGGCTACACCTTC. It translates to CGTQTNYGYTF.

The chain is built from TRBV7-8 and TRBJ2-7; possible D gene TRBD2, 6 bases. The germline V and J ends were trimmed by 0 bases and 4 bases, with 10 bases remaining between them. The CDR3 covers 14 residues. CDR1 is SGHVS, CDR2 FQNEAQ, per germline. For the CDR3, the DNA is TGTGCCAGCAGCTTAGCGGGGGGAGTGTACGAGCAGTACTTC. Translated: CASSLAGGVYEQYF. The full variable domain, its missing parts supplied by reference TRBV7-8 and TRBJ2-7, is GAGVSQSPRYKVAKRGQDVALRCDPISGHVSLFWYQQALGQGPEFLTYFQNEAQLDKSGLPSDRFFAERPEGSVSTLKIQRTQQEDSAVYLCASSLAGGVYEQYFGPGTRLTVT.

The chain links TRBV5-4 to TRBJ1-1, with 11 positions matching TRBD1. This CDR3 comprises 15 residues. Per the germline V gene, CDR1 is SGHNT and CDR2 is YYREEE (reference sequence). Germline trimming cut 0 bases from V and 6 bases from J; bases unmatched to any gene: 4. The CDR3 sequence: CASSLAGQGASEAFF. The CDR3 DNA sequence: TGTGCCAGCAGCTTGGCCGGACAGGGGGCGTCTGAAGCTTTCTTT.

The chain has TRBV29-1 and TRBJ2-2; possibly TRBD1 for D (6 bases). This CDR3 region has 13 residues. CDR1 is SQVTM, CDR2 ANQGSEA, per germline. The V end was cut by 7 bases, the J end by 3 bases, with 12 bases between. This chain's CDR3 is CSARDTDTGELFF. CDR3 coding DNA: TGCAGCGCCCGGGACACCGACACCGGGGAGCTGTTTTTT.

A single count supports this clone. The chain carries TRBV12-3 or TRBV12-4 and TRBJ1-5, with D possibly being TRBD1 (5 bases). The CDR3 spans 13 residues. Trimming took 5 bases from V and 6 from J, leaving 11 bases between them. CDR3 in amino acids: CASSLQGFQPQHF. In nucleotides, the CDR3 is TGTGCCAGCAGTCTTCAGGGTTTTCAGCCCCAGCATTTT.